What follows is one TCR beta chain and its context. What it binds is not known. Trimming stripped 3 bases from V and 0 bases from J, with 17 bases between. Germline V gene lookup returns CDR1 LNHDA and CDR2 SQIVND (reference sequence). This CDR3 has 17 residues. Amplification used 60 Vbeta primers and 13 Jbeta primers. Under the authors' procedure: Around 83 million unique TCR beta chains, roughly 11 million shared, were counted in a later analysis. Repertoires were generated with immunoSEQ multiplex PCR, while TCRdb's copy carries only in-frame clones and drops some. V, J and clone size reflect that table, while D and trimming were determined from the DNA. The data hold 100,000 to 150,000 clones, with 70% to 80% observed a single time. The record originates from a study of cytomegalovirus exposure and HLA in healthy donors. Study-level background: Tens of millions of unique TCRs, all from HLA-typed donors, were included in an early release of the data. The Caucasian-associated ancestry cluster held roughly 80% of 398 genotyped donors.

Study-level findings and limits: Analysis performed later found 16,000 or so TCR beta sequences associated with HLA alleles at 0.05 false discovery rate.

This receptor was identified in a human donor in good health. The rearrangement uses TRBV19 and TRBJ2-5; a weak D match, TRBD2 (6 bases). The source material was PBMCs. For the CDR3, the DNA is TGTGCCAGTAGTATCAGAGGAGGGACCGTCTACCAAGAGACCCAGTACTTC. It codes for CASSIRGGTVYQETQYF.